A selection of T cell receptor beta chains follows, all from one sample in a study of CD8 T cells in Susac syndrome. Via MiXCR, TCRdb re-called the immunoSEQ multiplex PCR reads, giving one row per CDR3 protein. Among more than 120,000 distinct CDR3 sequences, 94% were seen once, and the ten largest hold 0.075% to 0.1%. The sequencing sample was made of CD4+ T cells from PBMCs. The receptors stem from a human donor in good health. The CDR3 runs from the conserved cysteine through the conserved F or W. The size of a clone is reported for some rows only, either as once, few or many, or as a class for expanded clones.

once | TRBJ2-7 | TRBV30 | CAWRDNYEQYF
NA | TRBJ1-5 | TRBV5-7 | CASSFRTGGTQRPQHF
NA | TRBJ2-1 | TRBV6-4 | CASSPEGAGAYNEQFF
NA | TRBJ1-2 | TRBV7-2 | CASSLGGGASYGYTF
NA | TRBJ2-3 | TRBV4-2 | CASSQDRDTQYF
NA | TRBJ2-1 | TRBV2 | CASSVVGRNEQFF
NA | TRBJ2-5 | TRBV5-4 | CASSTGTSQETQYF
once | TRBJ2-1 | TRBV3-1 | CASSSFRDPAVGEQFF
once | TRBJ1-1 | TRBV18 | CASSPLPADSGNTEAFF
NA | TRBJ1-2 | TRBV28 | CASMVTRGSGYTF
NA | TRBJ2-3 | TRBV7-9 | CASSLAHSTDTQYF
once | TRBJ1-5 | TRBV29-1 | CSVAQGSNQPQHF
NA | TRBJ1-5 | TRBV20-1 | CSATGGSNQPQHF
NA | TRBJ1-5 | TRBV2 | CASSEGYQPQHF
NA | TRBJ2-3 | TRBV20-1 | CSAASGTGGHHLSTDTQYF
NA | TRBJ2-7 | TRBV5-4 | CASSFQGYEQYF
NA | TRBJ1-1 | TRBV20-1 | CSVTRRTPEAFF
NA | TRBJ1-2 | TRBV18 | CASSPRRDDGYTF
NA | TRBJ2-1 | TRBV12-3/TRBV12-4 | CASSSRRFSYNEQFF
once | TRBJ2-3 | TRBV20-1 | CSASVPNTDTQYF
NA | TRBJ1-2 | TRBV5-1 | CASSRDSVAYGYTF
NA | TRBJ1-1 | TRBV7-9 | CASSPGEGRTTEAFF
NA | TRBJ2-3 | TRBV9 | CASAKEGRWEQYF
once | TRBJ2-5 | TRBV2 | CASTRDTQETQYF
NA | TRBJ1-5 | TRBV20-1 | CSARDTGVGYQPQHF
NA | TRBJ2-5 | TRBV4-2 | CASSQDLVRKQETQYF
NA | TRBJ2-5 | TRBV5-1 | CASSSQRGPRETQYF
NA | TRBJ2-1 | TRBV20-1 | CSAKSGYNEQFF
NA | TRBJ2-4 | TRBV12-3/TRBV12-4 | CASSRSRQGAYIQYF
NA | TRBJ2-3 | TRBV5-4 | CASSLATRDTQYF
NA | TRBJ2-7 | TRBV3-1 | CASSQASGPYEQYF
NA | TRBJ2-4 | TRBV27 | CASSSKGRRRANIQYF
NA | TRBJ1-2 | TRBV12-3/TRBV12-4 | CASSAIDRLRGYTF
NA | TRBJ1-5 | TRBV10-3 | CAISAETDQPQHF
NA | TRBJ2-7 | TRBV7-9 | CASSRGAPYEQYF
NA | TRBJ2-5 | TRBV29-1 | CSVEHRLAKETQYF
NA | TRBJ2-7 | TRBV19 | CASSTGREYEQYF
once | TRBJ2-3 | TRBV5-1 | CASSEGSTDTQYF
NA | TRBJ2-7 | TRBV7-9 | CASSLRTLGSRPTYEQYF
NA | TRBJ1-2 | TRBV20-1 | CSARDLRTDYGYTF
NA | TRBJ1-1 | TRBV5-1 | CASSLVGDTEAFF
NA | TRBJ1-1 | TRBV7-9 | CASSLQGAGTEAFF
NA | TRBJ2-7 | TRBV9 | CASSVGAGRDEQYF